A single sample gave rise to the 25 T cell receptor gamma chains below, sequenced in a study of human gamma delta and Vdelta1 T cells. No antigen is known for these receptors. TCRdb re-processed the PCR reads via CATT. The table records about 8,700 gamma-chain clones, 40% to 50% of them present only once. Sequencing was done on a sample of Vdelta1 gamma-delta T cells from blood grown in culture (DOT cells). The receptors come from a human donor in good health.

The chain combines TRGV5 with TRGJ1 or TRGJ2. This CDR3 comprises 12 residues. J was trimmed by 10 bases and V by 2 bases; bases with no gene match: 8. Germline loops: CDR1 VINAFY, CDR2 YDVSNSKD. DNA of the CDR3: TGTGCCACCTGGGACATGGAGGGAAAGAAACTCTTT. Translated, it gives CATWDMEGKKLF.

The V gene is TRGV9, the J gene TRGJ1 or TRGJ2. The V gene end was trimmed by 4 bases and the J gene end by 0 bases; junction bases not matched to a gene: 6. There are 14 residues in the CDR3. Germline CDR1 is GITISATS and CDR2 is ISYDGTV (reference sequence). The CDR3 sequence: CALWEDVNYYKKLF. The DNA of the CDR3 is TGTGCCTTGTGGGAAGACGTGAATTATTATAAGAAACTCTTT.

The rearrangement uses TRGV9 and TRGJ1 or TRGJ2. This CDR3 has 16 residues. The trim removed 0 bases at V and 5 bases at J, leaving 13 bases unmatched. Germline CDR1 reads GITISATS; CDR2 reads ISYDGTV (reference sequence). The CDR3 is CALWEVSAWANYKKLF. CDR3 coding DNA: TGTGCCTTGTGGGAGGTGTCCGCATGGGCTAATTATAAGAAACTCTTT.

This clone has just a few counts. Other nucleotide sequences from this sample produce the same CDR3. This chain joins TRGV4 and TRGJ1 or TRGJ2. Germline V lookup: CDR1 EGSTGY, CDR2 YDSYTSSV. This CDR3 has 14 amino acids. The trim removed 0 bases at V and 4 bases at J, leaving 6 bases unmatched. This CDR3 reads CATWDGPLYYKKLF. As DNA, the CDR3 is TGTGCCACCTGGGATGGGCCACTATATTATAAGAAACTCTTT.

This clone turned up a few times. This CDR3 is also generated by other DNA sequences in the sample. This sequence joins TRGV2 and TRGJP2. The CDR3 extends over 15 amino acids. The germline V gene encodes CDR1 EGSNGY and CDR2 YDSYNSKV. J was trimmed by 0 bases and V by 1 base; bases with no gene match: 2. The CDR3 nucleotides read TGTGCCACCTGGGACGGCCATAGTAGTGATTGGATCAAGACGTTT. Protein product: CATWDGHSSDWIKTF.

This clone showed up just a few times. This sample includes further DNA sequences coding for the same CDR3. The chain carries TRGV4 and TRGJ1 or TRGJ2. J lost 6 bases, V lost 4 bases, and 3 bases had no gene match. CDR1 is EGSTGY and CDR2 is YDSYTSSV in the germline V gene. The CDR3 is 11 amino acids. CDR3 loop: CATWEGYKKLF. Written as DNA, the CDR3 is TGTGCCACCTGGGAGGGTTATAAGAAACTCTTT.

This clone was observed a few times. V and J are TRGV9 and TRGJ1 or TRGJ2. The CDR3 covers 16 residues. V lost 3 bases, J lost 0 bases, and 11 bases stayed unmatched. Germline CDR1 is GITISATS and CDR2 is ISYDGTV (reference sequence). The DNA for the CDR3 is TGTGCCTTGTGGGAGCCGACCCCTTTGAATTATTATAAGAAACTCTTT. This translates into CALWEPTPLNYYKKLF.

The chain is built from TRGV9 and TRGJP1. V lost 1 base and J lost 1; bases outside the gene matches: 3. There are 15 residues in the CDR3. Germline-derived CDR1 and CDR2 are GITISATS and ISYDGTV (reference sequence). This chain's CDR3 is CALWEVGTTGWFKIF. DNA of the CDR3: TGTGCCTTGTGGGAGGTTGGTACCACTGGTTGGTTCAAGATATTT.

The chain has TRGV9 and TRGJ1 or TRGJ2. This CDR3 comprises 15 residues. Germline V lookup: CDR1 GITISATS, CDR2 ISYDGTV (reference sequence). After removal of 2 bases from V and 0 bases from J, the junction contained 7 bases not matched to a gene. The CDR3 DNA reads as TGTGCCTTGTGGGAGGATATACCGAATTATTATAAGAAACTCTTT. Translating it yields CALWEDIPNYYKKLF.

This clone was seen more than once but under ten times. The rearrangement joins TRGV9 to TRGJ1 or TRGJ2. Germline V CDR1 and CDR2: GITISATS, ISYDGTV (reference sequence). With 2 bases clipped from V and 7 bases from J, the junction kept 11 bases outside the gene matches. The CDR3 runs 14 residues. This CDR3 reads CALWEGGSRYKKLF. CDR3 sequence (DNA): TGTGCCTTGTGGGAGGGCGGGTCGCGGTATAAGAAACTCTTT.

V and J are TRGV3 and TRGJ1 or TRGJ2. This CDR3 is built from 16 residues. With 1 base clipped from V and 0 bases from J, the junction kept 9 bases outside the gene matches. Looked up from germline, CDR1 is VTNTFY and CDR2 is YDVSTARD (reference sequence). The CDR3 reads CATWDRKPLNYYKKLF. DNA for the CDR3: TGTGCCACCTGGGACAGAAAACCCTTGAATTATTATAAGAAACTCTTT.

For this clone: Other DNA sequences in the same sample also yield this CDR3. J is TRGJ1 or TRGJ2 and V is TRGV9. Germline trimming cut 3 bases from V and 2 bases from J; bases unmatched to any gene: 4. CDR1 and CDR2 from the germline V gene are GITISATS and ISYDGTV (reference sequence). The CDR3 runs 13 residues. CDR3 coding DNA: TGTGCCTTGTGGGAGACTCATTATTATAAGAAACTCTTT. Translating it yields CALWETHYYKKLF.

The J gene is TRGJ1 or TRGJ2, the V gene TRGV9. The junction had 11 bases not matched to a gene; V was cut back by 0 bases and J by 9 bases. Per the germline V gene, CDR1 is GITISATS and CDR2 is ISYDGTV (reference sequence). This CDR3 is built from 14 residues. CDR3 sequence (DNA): TGTGCCTTGTGGGAGGTGCAGTTTGTGGGTAAGAAACTCTTT. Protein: CALWEVQFVGKKLF.

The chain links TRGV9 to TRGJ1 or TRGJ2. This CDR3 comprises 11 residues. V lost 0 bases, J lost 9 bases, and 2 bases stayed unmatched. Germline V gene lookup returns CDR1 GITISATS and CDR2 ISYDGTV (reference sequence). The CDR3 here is CALWEVCKKLF. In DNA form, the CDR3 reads TGTGCCTTGTGGGAGGTGTGTAAGAAACTCTTT.

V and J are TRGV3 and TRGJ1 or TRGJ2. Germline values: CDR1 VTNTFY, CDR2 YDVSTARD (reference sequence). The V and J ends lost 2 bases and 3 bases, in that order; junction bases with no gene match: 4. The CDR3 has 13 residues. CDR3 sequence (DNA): TGTGCCACCTGGGACAAGTTTTATTATAAGAAACTCTTT. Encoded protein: CATWDKFYYKKLF.

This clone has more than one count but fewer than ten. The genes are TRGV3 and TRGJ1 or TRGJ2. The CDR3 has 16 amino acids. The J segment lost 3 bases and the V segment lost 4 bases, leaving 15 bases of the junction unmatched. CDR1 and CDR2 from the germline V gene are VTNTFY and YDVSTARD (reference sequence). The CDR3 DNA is TGTGCCACCTGGGAAGGATACCCAAACCTTTATTATAAGAAACTCTTT. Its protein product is CATWEGYPNLYYKKLF.

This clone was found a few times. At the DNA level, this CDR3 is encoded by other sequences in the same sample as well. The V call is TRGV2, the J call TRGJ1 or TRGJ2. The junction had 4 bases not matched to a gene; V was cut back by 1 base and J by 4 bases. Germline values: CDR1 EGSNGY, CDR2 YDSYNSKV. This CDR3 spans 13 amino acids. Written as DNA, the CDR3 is TGTGCCACCTGGGACGGTACCTATTATAAGAAACTCTTT. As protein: CATWDGTYYKKLF.

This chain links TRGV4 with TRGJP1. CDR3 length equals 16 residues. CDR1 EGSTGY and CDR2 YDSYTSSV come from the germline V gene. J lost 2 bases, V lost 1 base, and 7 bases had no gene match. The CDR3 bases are TGTGCCACCTGGGATGGACCCGAGACCACTGGTTGGTTCAAGATATTT. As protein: CATWDGPETTGWFKIF.

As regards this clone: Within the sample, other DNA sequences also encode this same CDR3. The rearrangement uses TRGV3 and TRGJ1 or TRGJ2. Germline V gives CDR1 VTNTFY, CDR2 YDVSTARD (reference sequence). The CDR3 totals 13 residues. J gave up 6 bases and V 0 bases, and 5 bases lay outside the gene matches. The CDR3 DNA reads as TGTGCCACCTGGGACAGGCGCGGTTATAAGAAACTCTTT. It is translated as CATWDRRGYKKLF.

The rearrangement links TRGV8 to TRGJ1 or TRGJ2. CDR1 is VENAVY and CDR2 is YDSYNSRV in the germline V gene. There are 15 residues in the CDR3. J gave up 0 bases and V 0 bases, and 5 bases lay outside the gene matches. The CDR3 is CATWDRSQNYYKKLF. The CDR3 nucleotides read TGTGCCACCTGGGATAGGTCCCAGAATTATTATAAGAAACTCTTT.

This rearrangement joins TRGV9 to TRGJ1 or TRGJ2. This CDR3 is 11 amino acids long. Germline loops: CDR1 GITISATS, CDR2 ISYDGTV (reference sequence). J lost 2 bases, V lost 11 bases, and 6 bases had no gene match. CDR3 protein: CASSYYYKKLF. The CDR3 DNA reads TGTGCCTCGAGCTATTATTATAAGAAACTCTTT.

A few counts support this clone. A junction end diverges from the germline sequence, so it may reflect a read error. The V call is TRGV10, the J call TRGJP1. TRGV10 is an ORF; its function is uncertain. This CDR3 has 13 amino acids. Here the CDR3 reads CAAWYSTVWFKIF. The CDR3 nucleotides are TGTGCTGCGTGGTATTCCACTGTTTGGTTCAAGATATTT.

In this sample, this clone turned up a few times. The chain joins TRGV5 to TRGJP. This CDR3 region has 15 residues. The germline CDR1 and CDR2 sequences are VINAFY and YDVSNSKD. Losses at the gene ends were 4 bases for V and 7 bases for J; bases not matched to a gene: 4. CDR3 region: CATWEAELGKKIKVF. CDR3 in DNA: TGTGCCACCTGGGAGGCCGAGTTGGGCAAAAAAATCAAGGTATTT.

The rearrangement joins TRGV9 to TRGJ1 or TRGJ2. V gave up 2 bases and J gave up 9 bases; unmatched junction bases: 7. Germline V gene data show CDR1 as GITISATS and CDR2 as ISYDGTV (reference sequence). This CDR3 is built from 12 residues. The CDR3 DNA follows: TGTGCCTTGTGGGAGGCCGAACTTAAGAAACTCTTT. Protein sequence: CALWEAELKKLF.

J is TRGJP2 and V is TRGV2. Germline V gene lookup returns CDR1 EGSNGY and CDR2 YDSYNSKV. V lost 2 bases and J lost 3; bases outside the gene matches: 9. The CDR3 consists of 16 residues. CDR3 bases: TGTGCCACCTGGGACGTCATCACGGGTAGTGATTGGATCAAGACGTTT. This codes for CATWDVITGSDWIKTF.